This T cell receptor beta chain was recovered during a study of vaccination and CD4 T cells after COVID-19. Study details: Every participant was given two doses of BNT162b2 or mRNA-1273 vaccine. Post-COVID draws came a median around 100 days after diagnosis (range 35 to 161).

Notes on this clonotype: Its antigen is currently unknown.

V shed 3 bases and J shed 3 bases, with 6 bases lying between them. This CDR3 has 11 amino acids. CDR1 is DFQATT, CDR2 SNEGSKA, per germline (reference sequence). TCRdb re-derived calls from the PCR reads in MiXCR, one entry per CDR3 protein. This table has more than 20,000 distinct CDR3 sequences, approximately 51% appearing once. General study results and limits: A nonsignificant rise from about 20 to 38 was seen in the median number of SARS-CoV-2-reactive clonotypes.

The gene calls are TRBV20-1 and TRBJ2-7; D possibly matches TRBD1 or TRBD2 (5 bases each). The source is a human donor who had recovered from COVID-19. Source: CD4+ T cells from blood, taken before SARS-CoV-2 vaccination. The CDR3 sequence is CSASGGYEQYF. CDR3 DNA: TGCAGTGCTAGTGGGGGCTACGAGCAGTACTTC.